This is a list of T cell receptor beta chains from one sample in a study of T cells in Graves' hyperthyroidism and ophthalmopathy. TCRdb reprocessed the multiplex PCR reads with MiXCR, giving one entry per CDR3 protein. Here the sample spans about 380,000 distinct CDR3 sequences, 13% being singletons. Sequenced: blood. These receptors came from a man under 40 with Graves' hyperthyroidism that later progressed to Graves' ophthalmopathy. The CDR3 runs from the conserved cysteine through the conserved F or W. A D gene is named only where the DNA matches it firmly.

>NA|TRBJ2-7|TRBV7-9
CASRPRGSGGYEQYF
>TRBD1|TRBJ1-4|TRBV18
CATSRGGDGEKLFF
>NA|TRBJ2-1|TRBV7-3
CASSSSDSRQFF
>NA|TRBJ2-7|TRBV29-1
CSVEVRGLSSYEQYF
>NA|TRBJ2-2|TRBV28
CASSLPNTGELFF
>NA|TRBJ2-2|TRBV20-1
CSVTGLQFGTGELFF
>NA|TRBJ1-1|TRBV7-9
CASREVVGTEAFF
>NA|TRBJ1-4|TRBV24-1
CATSDSQGDEKLFF
>TRBD1|TRBJ2-2|TRBV18
CASSPQGASGELFF
>NA|TRBJ2-3|TRBV5-1
CASSPEAPDTQYF
>NA|TRBJ2-7|TRBV7-9
CASSLGEGRSSYEQYF
>TRBD1|TRBJ2-2|TRBV7-9
CASSFRDRGLHTGELFF
>NA|TRBJ2-3|TRBV11-2
CASSLFTSSTDTQYF
>TRBD1|TRBJ2-4|TRBV12-3/TRBV12-4
CASRGTGKNIQYF
>TRBD1|TRBJ1-1|TRBV9
CASSAGQGGFDTEAFF
>NA|TRBJ2-5|TRBV5-6
CASSLRNKALETQYF
>TRBD1|TRBJ2-4|TRBV2
CASSVDRSAKNIQYF
>NA|TRBJ2-5|TRBV20-1
CSARDPFSRSTLQYF
>TRBD1|TRBJ1-6|TRBV6-5
CASSYDRVRSDSPLHF
>NA|TRBJ2-2|TRBV5-1
CASSLWAGPLAGELFF
>NA|TRBJ2-2|TRBV27
CASSSLTDANTGELFF
>NA|TRBJ1-1|TRBV28
CASSPGHSWSTEAFF
>NA|TRBJ2-7|TRBV15
CATSPSPDPSYEQYF
>TRBD2|TRBJ2-1|TRBV7-8
CASSLLGGALYEQFF
>TRBD1|TRBJ1-2|TRBV9
CASSPRQGSYGYTF
>NA|TRBJ2-7|TRBV28
CASSFLSAGSYEQYF
>TRBD1|TRBJ1-5|TRBV27
CASSPIRDSQPQHF
>NA|TRBJ2-7|TRBV11-1
CASSLYTPYEQYF
>NA|TRBJ1-2|TRBV10-3
CAIAGRVGYTF
>TRBD1|TRBJ1-5|TRBV28
CASSRGDRGNQPQHF
>TRBD1|TRBJ1-4|TRBV3-1
CASNPEQGRTNEKLFF
>NA|TRBJ2-7|TRBV28
CASSFWNEQYF
>TRBD1|TRBJ2-1|TRBV2
CASLWTGLNEQFF
>TRBD2|TRBJ2-1|TRBV28
CASSPSAGGDYNEQFF
>NA|TRBJ2-1|TRBV3-1
CASSHRDQYNEQFF
>TRBD1|TRBJ2-2|TRBV12-3/TRBV12-4
CVSSSTRGGLAGELFF
>TRBD1|TRBJ2-7|TRBV6-1
CASSEEAGTGSYEQYF
>TRBD1|TRBJ2-1|TRBV7-9
CASKQGGSYNEQFF
>NA|TRBJ1-3|TRBV7-2
CASAGSGNTIYF
>TRBD1|TRBJ2-7|TRBV2
CASSAGTGGYEQYF
>NA|TRBJ1-6|TRBV2
CASRIFLRSPLHF
>NA|TRBJ1-5|TRBV4-1
CASSPDTGSNQPQHF
>NA|TRBJ2-4|TRBV7-6
CASSLGALRGTTKNIQYF
>NA|TRBJ1-6|TRBV6-1
CASRWLDRTDYSPLHF
>NA|TRBJ1-3|TRBV11-3
CASSSGTGNTIYF
>NA|TRBJ1-2|TRBV10-3
CATSLPSEGSYGYTF
>NA|TRBJ1-4|TRBV6-2/TRBV6-3
CASSWWYKEKLFF
>TRBD1|TRBJ2-3|TRBV5-4
CASSSPGTGTDTQYF
>NA|TRBJ1-2|TRBV12-3/TRBV12-4
CATARGNGYTF
>NA|TRBJ2-1|TRBV5-1
CASSLGTTTYNEQFF
>NA|TRBJ1-1|TRBV12-3/TRBV12-4
CASSFYRDTEAFF
>NA|TRBJ1-1|TRBV30
CAWSSAARNTEAFF
>TRBD1|TRBJ2-5|TRBV29-1
CSVEVPSGTGGETQYF
>NA|TRBJ2-3|TRBV9
CASSVAVTSTDTQYF
>NA|TRBJ1-2|TRBV12-3/TRBV12-4
CASSRNLYGYTF
>NA|TRBJ1-5|TRBV5-8
CASSSDSYGQPQHF
>NA|TRBJ2-7|TRBV12-3/TRBV12-4
CASSSTGNYEQYF